This is a list of T cell receptor beta chains from one sample in a study of human T cells and chemical hapten exposure. TCRdb itself ran the RACE reads through MiXCR, one entry per CDR3 protein. The table has more than 250,000 distinct CDR3 sequences, about 8.1% seen once. This specimen was whole blood, taken in connection with sensitization to the hapten diphenylcyclopropenone (DPC). The receptors shown here come from a middle-aged woman with alopecia areata. Some clones in this sample may be carry-over from other donors' samples. Each CDR3 is given with its conserved first and last residue. D genes are given only for firm matches. The size of a clone is reported for some rows only, either as once, few or many, or as a class for expanded clones.

abundance: .; j_gene: TRBJ2-3; d_gene: TRBD2; v_gene: TRBV6-5; CDR3nt: TGTGCCAGCAGTCGGGACTACACAGATACGCAGTATTTT; CDR3aa: CASSRDYTDTQYF
abundance: .; j_gene: TRBJ2-7; d_gene: TRBD1; v_gene: TRBV6-2/TRBV6-3; CDR3nt: TGTGCCAGCAGTTCCGGGACAGACTCCTACGAGCAGTACTTC; CDR3aa: CASSSGTDSYEQYF
abundance: .; j_gene: TRBJ2-7; d_gene: TRBD1; v_gene: TRBV6-5; CDR3nt: TGTGCCAGCAGTTACTCCGGTATCGGGACAGGGGTATCCGAGCAGTACTTC; CDR3aa: CASSYSGIGTGVSEQYF
abundance: .; j_gene: TRBJ1-1; d_gene: .; v_gene: TRBV4-2; CDR3nt: TGTGCCAGCAGCAATAGGGGGTTATCCCCTGAAGCTTTCTTT; CDR3aa: CASSNRGLSPEAFF
abundance: few; j_gene: TRBJ2-7; d_gene: TRBD2; v_gene: TRBV7-6; CDR3nt: TGTGCCAGCAGCAGGACTAGCGCGTCCTACCAGGGAGAGTACTTC; CDR3aa: CASSRTSASYQGEYF
abundance: many; j_gene: TRBJ2-3; d_gene: .; v_gene: TRBV7-2; CDR3nt: TGTGCCAGCAGCTTAGGTAGCGGCTCCCAATATACGCAGTATTTT; CDR3aa: CASSLGSGSQYTQYF
abundance: few; j_gene: TRBJ1-2; d_gene: .; v_gene: TRBV15; CDR3nt: TGTGCCACCAGCAGAGAACGGACGGACTCGAGGACCTTC; CDR3aa: CATSRERTDSRTF
abundance: .; j_gene: TRBJ1-1; d_gene: TRBD1; v_gene: TRBV20-1; CDR3nt: TGCAGTGCTAGCCCCGGGACAGTGAACACTGAAGCTTTCTTT; CDR3aa: CSASPGTVNTEAFF
abundance: .; j_gene: TRBJ2-5; d_gene: TRBD1; v_gene: TRBV10-3; CDR3nt: TGTGCCATCAGGGGGGACAGGGTCCATGAGACCCAGTACTTC; CDR3aa: CAIRGDRVHETQYF
abundance: many; j_gene: TRBJ2-3; d_gene: .; v_gene: TRBV27; CDR3nt: TGTGCCAGCAGTTTTTTGAGGGGCACAGATACGCAGTATTTT; CDR3aa: CASSFLRGTDTQYF
abundance: .; j_gene: TRBJ1-3; d_gene: .; v_gene: TRBV20-1; CDR3nt: TGCAGTGCTAGGGGGACCGACTCTGGAAACACCATATATTTT; CDR3aa: CSARGTDSGNTIYF
abundance: few; j_gene: TRBJ2-3; d_gene: .; v_gene: TRBV9; CDR3nt: TGTGCCAGCAGCTCTCCTCTAGAATATACGCAGTATTTT; CDR3aa: CASSSPLEYTQYF
abundance: many; j_gene: TRBJ2-7; d_gene: TRBD1; v_gene: TRBV28; CDR3nt: TGTGCCAGCAGTTTACCAGGGGGCATGGGGAACGAGCAGTACTTC; CDR3aa: CASSLPGGMGNEQYF